The sequence of this TCR beta chain was determined in a study of T cells in localized non-small cell lung cancer. Whole-study results and caveats: Appearing in adjacent lung were a median roughly 59 of the top 100 tumor clones. Of the tissues analyzed, uninvolved adjacent lung showed maximal T cell clonality, greater than tumor. Greater blood T cell density accompanied longer overall survival.

The V end lost 6 bases, the J end lost 0 bases, and 15 bases lay between the germline ends. CDR3 length equals 15 residues. Looked up from germline, CDR1 is MNHEY and CDR2 is SMNVEV (reference sequence). Comment on this clone: As yet, its antigen is unknown.

Profiling relied on immunoSEQ multiplex PCR, and the TCRdb table lists in-frame clones only, not all of them. Here the sample spans 40,000 to 65,000 clones, around nine tenths being singletons. The TCR sequence derives from a female donor with stage II lung adenocarcinoma. Sequencing used PBMCs, obtained before any cancer treatment. The genes are TRBV27 and TRBJ2-7, with D maybe TRBD2 (7 bases). Here the CDR3 DNA reads TGTGCCAGCAGCCCCATGGGGGGGCCCTCCTACGAGCAGTACTTC. Translated, it gives CASSPMGGPSYEQYF.